This record looks at one T cell receptor beta chain sequence and its context. The antigen is undetermined. Regulatory T cells were sorted as CD4+CD25hiCD127low/negative cells. Healthy unrelated donors supplied the control samples. This record belongs to a study of B cell selection in AIRE deficiency. Broader study findings: Patient Tconv and Treg cells showed healthy-like TCRBV usage, CDR3 length, diversity. About 30.6% of healthy-shared Treg sequences were found among patient Tconv cells. Shared Treg sequences were biased toward short CDR3s with few non-templated nucleotide insertions.

Data came from immunoSEQ multiplex PCR; TCRdb stores just in-frame clones and leaves some out. The data hold about 26,000 clones, with 80% to 95% observed a single time. The sample was CD4+CD25+ Tregs sorted from PBMCs. This TCR came from a human donor in good health.

The CDR3 sequence is CATQGQYGNTIYF. The CDR3 DNA follows: TGTGCCACCCAGGGGCAGTATGGAAACACCATATATTTT. V and J are TRBV6-1 and TRBJ1-3; TRBD1 might be the D (6 bases). The CDR3 is made up of 13 amino acids. V lost 10 bases, J lost 3 bases, and 13 bases lay in between. Germline V gene lookup returns CDR1 MNHNS and CDR2 SASEGT.